These 12 T cell receptor beta chains were sequenced from one sample in a study of blood T cells in healthy people across ages (dated by TCRdb to about 2015). Libraries were constructed by 5' RACE. The data were produced on an Illumina HiSeq 2500. A second PCR of roughly 7 to 12 cycles was run with a J-beta primer mix and a sample-barcoded 5' primer. TCRdb itself trimmed the public reads at Q25 with fastp, ran MiXCR and retained productive beta chains. Rows with a matching CDR3 protein are joined into one entry that keeps the most common DNA and genes. This sample lists some 750,000 distinct CDR3 sequences; approximately 22% were detected once. Less than 25% of the sample goes to the ten largest clones. What was sequenced was blood. These receptor sequences come from a man aged 65 to 79 in good health.

The rearrangement joins TRBV5-1 to TRBJ2-5, with 7 bases aligning to TRBD1. Matching the DNA end better, TRBJ2-1 makes the J call doubtful. Germline V CDR1 and CDR2: SGHRS, YFSETQ. CDR3 length equals 15 residues. CDR3 sequence (DNA): TGCGCCAGCAGCTTGGTTGTGACAGGGACAAATGAGCAGTTCTTC. It encodes CASSLVVTGTNEQFF.

This clonotype has only a few counts. The chain couples TRBV4-2 to TRBJ2-1; 12 nucleotides agree with TRBD2. The trim removed 4 bases at V and 4 bases at J, leaving 8 bases unmatched. Germline CDR1 is LGHNA and CDR2 is YNFKEQ. The CDR3 has 17 amino acids. The CDR3 region is CASSLRLAGGLYNEQFF. CDR3 nucleotides: TGTGCCAGCAGCCTCCGTCTAGCGGGGGGGTTGTACAATGAGCAGTTCTTC.

This rearrangement joins TRBV5-5 to TRBJ1-1; 7 bases fit TRBD1. Germline V gene data show CDR1 as SGHKS and CDR2 as YYEKEE (reference sequence). V shed 6 bases and J 9 bases; nucleotides not matched to a gene: 5. The CDR3 length is 11 residues. As DNA, the CDR3 is TGTGCCAGCAACCAGGGGGGGCAAGCTTTCTTT. It is translated as CASNQGGQAFF.

The table lists this clonotype with many counts. The V gene is TRBV10-2, the J gene TRBJ2-1; perhaps D is TRBD1 or TRBD2 (5 bases each). V gave up 8 bases and J gave up 9 bases, with 23 bases separating them. This CDR3 has 15 amino acids. CDR1 is WSHSY, CDR2 SAAADI, per germline. The CDR3 reads CASRVKEAHGGEQFF. CDR3 in DNA: TGCGCCAGCCGGGTAAAGGAGGCCCATGGGGGTGAGCAGTTCTTC.

The DNA for the CDR3 is TGCGCCAGCAGCTTACCACAGGGGGCAGATACGCAGTATTTT. Amino acid sequence: CASSLPQGADTQYF. This sequence joins TRBV5-1 and TRBJ2-3, with 8 bases lining up with TRBD1. The CDR3 consists of 14 residues. The junction had 3 bases not matched to a gene; V was cut back by 2 bases and J by 4 bases. The germline CDR1 and CDR2 sequences are SGHRS and YFSETQ.

This clonotype occurred a few times. The V call is TRBV7-8, the J call TRBJ1-2; D unresolved. V was trimmed by 1 base and J by 0 bases, leaving 9 bases between them. Germline values: CDR1 SGHVS, CDR2 FQNEAQ. This CDR3 contains 15 residues. The CDR3 loop is CASSLGAQPNYGYTF. CDR3 bases: TGTGCCAGCAGCTTAGGGGCGCAGCCTAACTATGGCTACACCTTC.

This clonotype was detected a few times. This chain connects TRBV5-6 to TRBJ1-2, with 9 bases identical to TRBD1. The CDR3 consists of 16 residues. Per the germline V gene, CDR1 is SGHDT and CDR2 is YYEEEE. V shed 4 bases, J shed 8 bases, and the junction held 15 bases outside the gene matches. CDR3 amino acids: CASSLDRGDLHDGYTF. The CDR3 nucleotides read TGTGCCAGCAGCCTCGACAGGGGGGATCTTCATGACGGCTACACCTTC.

This chain connects TRBV12-3 or TRBV12-4 to TRBJ1-3; D ambiguous. V gave up 11 bases and J gave up 0 bases, with 11 bases separating them. There are 13 residues in the CDR3. For the CDR3, the DNA is TGTGCCTCCTCCGGGAGCTCTGGAAACACCATATATTTT. Its translation: CASSGSSGNTIYF.

This chain joins TRBV20-1 and TRBJ2-1, with 9 bases that match TRBD2. The V and J ends lost 3 bases and 4 bases, in that order; junction bases with no gene match: 10. The CDR3 is 16 amino acids. Germline loops: CDR1 DFQATT, CDR2 SNEGSKA (reference sequence). The DNA of the CDR3 is TGCAGTGCTAGGTCCCCCGGGACTAGCAGGTACAATGAGCAGTTCTTC. Its protein is CSARSPGTSRYNEQFF.

This chain connects TRBV6-2 or TRBV6-3 to TRBJ2-5, with unresolved D. Trimming took off 4 bases at V and 7 bases at J, with 13 bases between the two ends. There are 13 residues in the CDR3. Germline V gene data show CDR1 as MNHEY and CDR2 as SVGEGT. The CDR3 nucleotides read TGTGCCAGCAGTTGGTCTGGTTCCCGGACCCAGTACTTC. The encoded protein is CASSWSGSRTQYF.

Points on this clonotype: The junction shows a germline mismatch at one end, possibly a read error. This chain joins TRBV13 and TRBJ2-3; D remains unclear. The CDR3 totals 14 residues. Per the germline V gene, CDR1 is PRHDT and CDR2 is FYEKMQ (reference sequence). The CDR3 nucleotides are TGTGCCAGCACCTTATGGGGTTACACAGATACGCAGTATTTT. The encoded protein is CASTLWGYTDTQYF.

This clonotype has only a few counts. This chain links TRBV12-3 or TRBV12-4 with TRBJ1-4; no reliable D call. Between the trimmed V and J ends, which lost 5 bases and 8 bases, there was a span of 15 bases. CDR3 size: 14 residues. The CDR3 loop reads CASSRPQSWEKLFF. DNA of the CDR3: TGTGCCAGCAGTCGGCCCCAGAGTTGGGAAAAACTGTTTTTT.